The entry that follows covers one T cell receptor beta chain sequence. The source of the sample is a study of blood T cell repertoires in COVID-19. Across the whole study: Researchers got acute and convalescent COVID-19 samples from the United States, Italy and Spain. PBMCs, B-cell-depleted T cells, or T cells were the source of the cDNA or gDNA that made up the material.

Original processing notes: Estimation of nucleated cell counts was performed using reference gene primer amplification. Measured with immunoSEQ multiplex PCR; TCRdb has only the in-frame clones, and not every one. That table supplies the V and J calls and clone size; D and trimming were determined from the DNA. This table holds 200,000 to 250,000 clones, more than 75% found once. Per the germline V gene, CDR1 is MNHNY and CDR2 is SVGAGI (reference sequence). This CDR3 region has 15 residues. V shed 2 bases and J 5 bases; nucleotides not matched to a gene: 6. Material: peripheral blood. The clonotype comes from a woman aged 40 to 55 with acute or convalescent COVID-19. This chain connects TRBV6-6 to TRBJ1-1; 9 positions agree with TRBD1. The CDR3 here is CASSYTTGGWTEAFF. CDR3 coding DNA: TGTGCCAGCAGTTACACTACAGGGGGCTGGACTGAAGCTTTCTTT.